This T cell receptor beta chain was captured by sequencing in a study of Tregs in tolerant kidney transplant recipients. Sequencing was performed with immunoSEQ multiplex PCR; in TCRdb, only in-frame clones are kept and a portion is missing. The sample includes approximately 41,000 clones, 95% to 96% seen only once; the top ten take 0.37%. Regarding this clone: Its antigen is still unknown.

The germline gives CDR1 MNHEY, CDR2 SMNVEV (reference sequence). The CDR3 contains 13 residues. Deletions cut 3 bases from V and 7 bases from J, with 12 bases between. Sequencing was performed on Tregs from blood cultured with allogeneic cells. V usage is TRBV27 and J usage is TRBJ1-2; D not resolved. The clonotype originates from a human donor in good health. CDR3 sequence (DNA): TGTGCCAGCAGTTTCCGGGGAATGGGTGGCTACACCTTC. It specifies CASSFRGMGGYTF.